The clone carrying this TCR beta chain was seen many times. The data originate from a study of T-cell reconstitution after alpha-beta-depleted transplantation in children. Unique molecular identifiers were used in preparing the TCRbeta library. One entry per CDR3 protein results from TCRdb running MiXCR on the PCR reads. The table includes hundreds of thousands of distinct CDR3 sequences, approximately 15% detected once. With 3 bases clipped from V and 0 bases from J, the junction kept 4 bases outside the gene matches. Germline CDR1 reads SGHDT; CDR2 reads YYEEEE. The CDR3 contains 15 residues. This receptor was taken from a human donor who donated a stem cell graft to a child with acute myeloid leukemia. This rearrangement joins TRBV5-6 to TRBJ1-2; 8 bases align to TRBD1. This specimen was PBMCs from the stem cell graft donor, taken from the stem cell graft. CDR3 nucleotide sequence: TGTGCCAGCAGCTGGCGGGACAGGCCTAACTATGGCTACACCTTC. It yields the protein CASSWRDRPNYGYTF.